One and the same sample provided the 9 T cell receptor beta chains below, sequenced in a study of blood T cell repertoires in COVID-19. Using immunoSEQ multiplex PCR, the repertoire was profiled, and TCRdb retains in-frame clones only, with some absent. The sample has 67,000 or so clones; 81% are singletons. Sequenced: peripheral blood. These receptors originate from a woman in her 70s with acute or convalescent COVID-19.

V usage is TRBV15 and J usage is TRBJ2-1; D call uncertain. Germline V gene data show CDR1 as LNHNV and CDR2 as YYDKDF (reference sequence). V was cut by 0 bases and J by 7 bases, with 10 bases left in between. The CDR3 has 14 residues. The CDR3 DNA reads TGTGCCACCAGCAGAGATTTACAGAGTAATGAGCAGTTCTTC. It specifies CATSRDLQSNEQFF.

V is TRBV6-5 and J is TRBJ2-7; 11 bases fit TRBD2. V gave up 6 bases and J gave up 2 bases; unmatched junction bases: 6. CDR3 length: 15 amino acids. Germline CDR1 MNHEY, CDR2 SVGAGI. The CDR3 sequence: CASSQLAGETYEQYF. As DNA, the CDR3 is TGTGCCAGCAGCCAACTAGCGGGGGAGACCTACGAGCAGTACTTC.

This clone was picked up a small number of times. The V and J genes are TRBV6-1 and TRBJ1-3; 9 bases line up with TRBD1. The germline V gene has CDR1 MNHNS and CDR2 SASEGT. The V gene end was trimmed by 4 bases and the J gene end by 0 bases; junction bases not matched to a gene: 7. The CDR3 extends over 17 amino acids. This chain's CDR3 is CASSADRGYGSGNTIYF. CDR3 bases: TGTGCCAGCAGTGCCGACAGGGGGTATGGCTCTGGAAACACCATATATTTT.

The J gene is TRBJ2-7, the V gene TRBV29-1, with TRBD2 matching 13 bases. V shed 0 bases and J 6 bases; nucleotides not matched to a gene: 2. From germline, CDR1 is SQVTM and CDR2 ANQGSEA. The CDR3 is 14 residues long. The CDR3 here is CSVEETSGGFEQYF. DNA for the CDR3: TGCAGCGTTGAAGAGACTAGCGGGGGGTTCGAGCAGTACTTC.

This sequence joins TRBV7-9 and TRBJ1-3, with 8 positions matching TRBD1. With V trimmed by 4 bases and J by 0 bases, 5 bases remained unmatched. The germline V gene has CDR1 SEHNR and CDR2 FQNEAQ (reference sequence). This CDR3 spans 16 amino acids. The CDR3 is CASSSQGAFSGNTIYF. CDR3 nucleotide sequence: TGTGCCAGCAGCTCCCAGGGGGCTTTCTCTGGAAACACCATATATTTT.

The rearrangement joins TRBV28 to TRBJ1-6; no reliable D call. CDR1 is MDHEN, CDR2 SYDVKM, per germline. V lost 6 bases and J 10 bases, leaving 13 bases between the germline ends. This CDR3 has 13 amino acids. This CDR3 reads CASSPLKSSPLHF. The CDR3 nucleotides read TGTGCCAGCAGCCCCCTAAAGTCATCACCCCTCCACTTT.

The chain carries TRBV30 and TRBJ2-1, with 7 bases lining up with TRBD1. CDR3 length: 13 amino acids. Germline V gene lookup returns CDR1 GTSNPN and CDR2 SVGIG (reference sequence). V shed 1 base, J shed 4 bases, and the junction held 1 base outside the gene matches. The CDR3 DNA sequence: TGTGCCTGGAGTGGGGGACAGTACAATGAGCAGTTCTTC. Its protein product is CAWSGGQYNEQFF.

V is TRBV11-3 and J is TRBJ1-1, with D maybe TRBD1 (5 bases). With 5 bases removed from V and 8 bases from J, the gap between germline ends came to 15 bases. The germline V gene has CDR1 SGHNT and CDR2 YENEEA. This CDR3 has 13 amino acids. The CDR3 is CASSPGPAHEAFF. CDR3 nucleotide sequence: TGTGCCAGCAGCCCAGGGCCTGCGCACGAAGCTTTCTTT.

V usage is TRBV3-1 (or the pseudogene TRBV3-2) and J usage is TRBJ2-7, with D tentatively TRBD1 (5 bases). V dropped 2 bases and J dropped 6 bases, with 17 bases sitting between them. This CDR3 is 15 amino acids long. Germline V gives CDR1 LGHDT, CDR2 YNNKEL (reference sequence). This CDR3 is CASSQLRQGTREQYF. CDR3 DNA sequence: TGTGCCAGCAGCCAACTTCGGCAGGGAACTCGCGAGCAGTACTTC.